The rows below give T cell receptor beta chains drawn from one sample of a study of PD-1 blockade in classical Hodgkin lymphoma. Some clones are missing from TCRdb's copy, which holds only in-frame ones; the method was immunoSEQ multiplex PCR. The sample records tens of thousands of clones, over 80% being singletons. The sample here was peripheral blood mononuclear cells (PBMCs), taken at baseline. The receptors shown here come from a human donor with classical Hodgkin lymphoma. Each CDR3 is given with its conserved first and last residue. The D gene is left open where the match is weak. Size values are once, few and many counts, or a class for expanded clones, and some rows have none.

j_call	v_call	d_call	clone_size	cdr3_nt	cdr3_aa
TRBJ1-2	TRBV21-1	NA	NA	TGTGCCAGCAAGGGGGCAGGGGGCTTTGGCTACACCTTC	CASKGAGGFGYTF
TRBJ1-1	TRBV7-9	NA	few	TGTGCCAGCAGCCAGAGGGGGTCCGGACCTGAAGCTTTCTTT	CASSQRGSGPEAFF
TRBJ2-1	TRBV10-2	TRBD2	NA	TGCGCCATTTCTACTAGCGGGGGGGGCAATGAGCAGTTCTTC	CAISTSGGGNEQFF
TRBJ1-1	TRBV7-9	NA	NA	TGTGCCAGCAGCCCTCGGACGAACACTGAAGCTTTCTTT	CASSPRTNTEAFF
TRBJ1-4	TRBV5-1	NA	NA	TGCGCCAGCAGCTTGTTGCCCCGAACAAGAGGTGAAAAACTGTTTTTT	CASSLLPRTRGEKLFF
TRBJ2-2	TRBV28	TRBD2	NA	TGTGCCAGCAAACCGGGACTAGCGGGACCCGGGGAGCTGTTTTTT	CASKPGLAGPGELFF
TRBJ2-7	TRBV19	TRBD1	NA	TGTGCCAGTAGTGGGGTACCGGGACAGGGATCCTACGAGCAGTACTTC	CASSGVPGQGSYEQYF
TRBJ2-3	TRBV29-1	TRBD1	NA	TGCAGCGTTGCATCAGGGGGTGAGGATACGCAGTATTTT	CSVASGGEDTQYF
TRBJ2-2	TRBV7-2	TRBD2	NA	TGTGCCAGCAGCTCCCAGACTAGCAACACCGGGGAGCTGTTTTTT	CASSSQTSNTGELFF
TRBJ1-2	TRBV18	NA	NA	TGTGCCAGCTCACTCACGTCTATGGTCGACTATGGCTACACCTTC	CASSLTSMVDYGYTF
TRBJ2-7	TRBV5-5	TRBD1	NA	TGTGCCAGCAGCTTGGGGACAGGGACCTACGAGCAGTACTTC	CASSLGTGTYEQYF
TRBJ2-3	TRBV6-5	NA	NA	TGTGCCAGCAGTGAGACACTTAGCACAGATACGCAGTATTTT	CASSETLSTDTQYF
TRBJ2-4	TRBV5-4	TRBD2	NA	TGTGCCAGCAGCTGGAGGACGGGAGGTGGGGGCAAAAACATTCAGTACTTC	CASSWRTGGGGKNIQYF
TRBJ2-2	TRBV7-3	TRBD1	NA	TGTGCCAGCAGCGCTGGGACAGCCACCGGGGAGCTGTTTTTT	CASSAGTATGELFF
TRBJ2-6	TRBV7-2	NA	NA	TGTGCCAGCAGCTTAGTAGTGTCTGGGGGCGCGGGGGCCAACGTCCTGACTTTC	CASSLVVSGGAGANVLTF
TRBJ1-6	TRBV11-2	NA	NA	TGTGCCAGCAGCTTAGTTTTAGATAATTCACCCCTCCACTTT	CASSLVLDNSPLHF
TRBJ2-6	TRBV5-8	NA	NA	TGTGCCAGCAGGGCCTGGGGGGCCAACGTCCTGACTTTC	CASRAWGANVLTF
TRBJ2-2	TRBV7-3	NA	NA	TGTGCCAGCAGCTTAAGATCGGCCCCCGGATCCGGGGAGCTGTTTTTT	CASSLRSAPGSGELFF
TRBJ2-1	TRBV10-3	NA	few	TGTGCCATCAGTGATCCTACAGGGATTCGTAACAATGAGCAGTTCTTC	CAISDPTGIRNNEQFF
TRBJ2-2	TRBV7-7	NA	few	TGTGCCAGCAGCTCGGACAGTCCCGGGGAGCTGTTTTTT	CASSSDSPGELFF
TRBJ1-1	TRBV9	TRBD1	NA	TGTGCCAGCAGCGGACGACAGGGACCGAACACTGAAGCTTTCTTT	CASSGRQGPNTEAFF
TRBJ2-7	TRBV7-2	NA	NA	TGTGCCAGCAGCCTCGTGGGGGCCTACGAGCAGTACTTC	CASSLVGAYEQYF
TRBJ2-1	TRBV6-5	NA	once	TGTGCCAGCAGTTATTCGGCGGCACTTGCTGAGCAGTTCTTC	CASSYSAALAEQFF
TRBJ2-2	TRBV4-3	TRBD2	NA	TGCGCCAGCAGCCGAAGCGGGGGAAAGGTCGGGGAGCTGTTTTTT	CASSRSGGKVGELFF
TRBJ2-1	TRBV6-6	NA	NA	TGTGCCAGCAGCCTACTAGTCTCGGGGGCCTACAATGAGCAGTTCTTC	CASSLLVSGAYNEQFF
TRBJ1-2	TRBV9	NA	NA	TGTGCCAGCAGCGTGGACGGGCCCTATGGCTACACCTTC	CASSVDGPYGYTF
TRBJ2-1	TRBV5-1	NA	NA	TGCGCCAGCAGCCCTAGGTCTCGGGCCGGTAACAATGAGCAGTTCTTC	CASSPRSRAGNNEQFF
TRBJ2-7	TRBV27	NA	NA	TGTGCCAGCAGTCCAACCACCAACTCCTACGAGCAGTACTTC	CASSPTTNSYEQYF
TRBJ1-4	TRBV2	NA	NA	TGTGCCAGCCAAATATTGGACGGTGAAAAACTGTTTTTT	CASQILDGEKLFF
TRBJ2-2	TRBV9	NA	NA	TGTGCCAGCAGCGTAGCCGGGAGAAGGGCCGGGGAGCTGTTTTTT	CASSVAGRRAGELFF
TRBJ1-2	TRBV14	TRBD1	few	TGTGCCAGCAGCAGCCAGGGGGCTTTTGTCTACACCTTC	CASSSQGAFVYTF
TRBJ2-5	TRBV7-5	NA	NA	TGTGCCAGCAGCTTACCCGACTCGGAGACCCAGTACTTC	CASSLPDSETQYF
TRBJ2-7	TRBV5-1	NA	NA	TGCGCCAGCAGCTTGATGAGTGTCGGTTACGAGCAGTACTTC	CASSLMSVGYEQYF
TRBJ2-5	TRBV7-3	TRBD1	NA	TGTGCCAGCAGCTTAGACAGGGTCGAGACCCAGTACTTC	CASSLDRVETQYF
TRBJ2-2	TRBV7-6	TRBD2	few	TGTGCCAGCAGCTTAGTGGGCGGGAGGGGCACCGGGGAGCTGTTTTTT	CASSLVGGRGTGELFF
TRBJ2-2	TRBV5-5	NA	NA	TGTGCCAGCAGCTTGAGAGGGGTAGGGACCGGGGAGCTGTTTTTT	CASSLRGVGTGELFF
TRBJ1-1	TRBV19	NA	NA	TGTGCCAGTAGTACAGGGTTCTGGGACACTGAAGCTTTCTTT	CASSTGFWDTEAFF
TRBJ2-7	TRBV7-8	TRBD2	NA	TGTGCCAGCAGCTGGGGGGGCTCCTACGAGCAGTACTTC	CASSWGGSYEQYF
TRBJ2-2	TRBV6-1	TRBD2	NA	TGTGCCAGCAGTGCGGGACTAGCGGGAGGTTTTCCCGGGGAGCTGTTTTTT	CASSAGLAGGFPGELFF
TRBJ1-3	TRBV9	NA	NA	TGTGCCAGCAGCCCTACAGGGTATACTTCTAGAAACACCATATATTTT	CASSPTGYTSRNTIYF
TRBJ1-2	TRBV21-1	NA	NA	TGTGCCAGCAGCAATCGGGGGGAGGAGGGCTACACCTTC	CASSNRGEEGYTF
TRBJ1-1	TRBV7-9	NA	medium-sized	TGTGCCAGCAGCTTAGGGAGTGAAGCTTTCTTT	CASSLGSEAFF
TRBJ1-1	TRBV18	NA	NA	TGTGCCAGCTCACCACCTGGGAACACTGAAGCTTTCTTT	CASSPPGNTEAFF
TRBJ2-3	TRBV7-3	NA	NA	TGTGCCAGCAGCTGGGACTCCACAGATACGCAGTATTTT	CASSWDSTDTQYF
TRBJ2-7	TRBV15	NA	NA	TGTGCCACCAGCAGAGATTTAAGTGGATCCTACGAGCAGTACTTC	CATSRDLSGSYEQYF
TRBJ1-3	TRBV5-5	NA	NA	TGTGCCAGCAGCTTGGCCCGTCAGGAAAACACCATATATTTT	CASSLARQENTIYF
TRBJ1-1	TRBV19	NA	NA	TGTGCCAGTAGTTTTGTAGGGGGGAACACTGAAGCTTTCTTT	CASSFVGGNTEAFF
TRBJ2-7	TRBV11-3	TRBD1	NA	TGTGCCAGCAGCTTAGGGACAGGGCCATCCTACGAGCAGTACTTC	CASSLGTGPSYEQYF
TRBJ1-3	TRBV6-6	NA	NA	TGTGCCAGCAGTTACTCCTCCGGCGGCAATGGAAACACCATATATTTT	CASSYSSGGNGNTIYF
TRBJ1-2	TRBV6-5	TRBD1	NA	TGTGCCAGCAGGGACAGGGGGCTTGTTGGCTACACCTTC	CASRDRGLVGYTF
TRBJ1-4	TRBV16	NA	NA	TGTGCCAGCGGCTGGGCAACTAATGAAAAACTGTTTTTT	CASGWATNEKLFF
TRBJ2-7	TRBV9	NA	NA	TGTGCCAGCAGCGCCCACGTACAGGGCTCCTACGAGCAGTACTTC	CASSAHVQGSYEQYF
TRBJ2-1	TRBV11-2	TRBD2	NA	TGTGCCAGCAGCTTGGCGGGAGGTAGTGAGCAGTTCTTC	CASSLAGGSEQFF
TRBJ2-1	TRBV19	NA	NA	TGTGCCAGTAAGAGGGAGGATTCCTACAATGAGCAGTTCTTC	CASKREDSYNEQFF
TRBJ2-3	TRBV6-6	TRBD2	NA	TGTGCCAGCAGTAGAAGCGGGAGTGGCACGCAGTATTTT	CASSRSGSGTQYF
TRBJ2-7	TRBV5-1	TRBD2	NA	TGCGCCAGCAGCTTAACTAGCGGGGGGTTAGGACTTTCCGAGCAGTACTTC	CASSLTSGGLGLSEQYF
TRBJ1-1	TRBV28	TRBD1	NA	TGTGCCAGCAGTCCCCCGGACAGGGTGAACACTGAAGCTTTCTTT	CASSPPDRVNTEAFF
TRBJ1-1	TRBV11-2	NA	once	TGTGCCAGCAGCTCCCGGACGTTGAACACTGAAGCTTTCTTT	CASSSRTLNTEAFF